The 7 T cell receptor beta chains presented below share a single source sample, sequenced in a study of T-cell memory formation after mild COVID-19. TCRdb re-called the 5' RACE reads through MiXCR, storing one row per CDR3 protein. The data hold more than 300,000 distinct CDR3 sequences, with roughly an eighth observed a single time. Sequences were obtained from PBMCs or a T cell subset sorted from them (not recorded which). These receptors originate from a man aged 18 to 29 who had mild COVID-19 (a few samples of this study predate the infection). Cell type and time point are not known.

This sequence joins TRBV6-5 and TRBJ2-3, with D possibly being TRBD1 (6 bases). Germline V gene sequence: CDR1 MNHEY, CDR2 SVGAGI. V dropped 5 bases and J dropped 7 bases, with 16 bases sitting between them. The CDR3 sequence is 14 residues long. The chain's CDR3 is CASSPDRYGNTQYF. CDR3 nucleotide sequence: TGTGCCAGCAGTCCGGACAGATATGGTAATACGCAGTATTTT.

This clonotype occurred a few times. This chain joins TRBV3-2 and TRBJ2-7; TRBD1 is the table's D call, not checked against the DNA. TRBV3-2 is designated a pseudogene. The CDR3 is 14 residues long. CDR3: CASSHRTENYEQYF. CDR3 bases: TGTGCCAGCAGCCATAGGACAGAAAATTACGAGCAGTACTTC.

As DNA, the CDR3 is TGTGCCAGCAGAGAGATAGGGGGCTCTGATGAAAAACTGTTTTTT. Amino acids: CASREIGGSDEKLFF. The gene calls are TRBV5-6 and TRBJ1-4, with 7 nucleotides matching TRBD1. Per the germline V gene, CDR1 is SGHDT and CDR2 is YYEEEE. V shed 5 bases, J shed 6 bases, and the junction held 10 bases outside the gene matches. The CDR3 sequence is 15 residues long.

This clonotype appeared a few times. J is TRBJ2-5 and V is TRBV7-9; D unclear. The V gene lost 6 bases and the J gene lost 5 bases, with 13 bases spanning the gap. The CDR3 is made up of 13 amino acids. Germline V CDR1 and CDR2: SEHNR, FQNEAQ (reference sequence). In nucleotides, the CDR3 is TGTGCCAGCAGTTTTTCCCCACATGAGACCCAGTACTTC. Translation gives CASSFSPHETQYF.

The chain recombines TRBV25-1 with TRBJ2-3; D gene unclear. The ends were cut back, 6 bases at V and 0 bases at J, with 7 bases in the middle. The CDR3 has 13 amino acids. Per germline, CDR1 MGHDK and CDR2 SYGVNS. CDR3 in amino acids: CASRLDSTDTQYF. CDR3 nucleotide sequence: TGTGCCAGCAGACTGGATAGCACAGATACGCAGTATTTT.

This clonotype was observed many times. The J gene is TRBJ2-7, the V gene TRBV5-1; 9 positions agree with TRBD1. The junction had 10 bases not matched to a gene; V was cut back by 4 bases and J by 5 bases. CDR1 is SGHRS, CDR2 YFSETQ, per germline. CDR3 size: 15 residues. For the CDR3, the DNA is TGCGCCAGCAGCCCGGAAGGGACAGGGACCCACGAGCAGTACTTC. Amino acids: CASSPEGTGTHEQYF.

The rearrangement uses TRBV25-1 and TRBJ2-3; 9 positions agree with TRBD2. Germline-derived CDR1 and CDR2 are MGHDK and SYGVNS. V trimming: 5 bases; J trimming: 5 bases; junction bases outside the gene matches: 8. The CDR3 totals 15 residues. The CDR3 sequence is CASSSAGGPGDTQYF. In DNA form, the CDR3 reads TGTGCCAGCAGTTCGGCGGGGGGGCCGGGAGATACGCAGTATTTT.